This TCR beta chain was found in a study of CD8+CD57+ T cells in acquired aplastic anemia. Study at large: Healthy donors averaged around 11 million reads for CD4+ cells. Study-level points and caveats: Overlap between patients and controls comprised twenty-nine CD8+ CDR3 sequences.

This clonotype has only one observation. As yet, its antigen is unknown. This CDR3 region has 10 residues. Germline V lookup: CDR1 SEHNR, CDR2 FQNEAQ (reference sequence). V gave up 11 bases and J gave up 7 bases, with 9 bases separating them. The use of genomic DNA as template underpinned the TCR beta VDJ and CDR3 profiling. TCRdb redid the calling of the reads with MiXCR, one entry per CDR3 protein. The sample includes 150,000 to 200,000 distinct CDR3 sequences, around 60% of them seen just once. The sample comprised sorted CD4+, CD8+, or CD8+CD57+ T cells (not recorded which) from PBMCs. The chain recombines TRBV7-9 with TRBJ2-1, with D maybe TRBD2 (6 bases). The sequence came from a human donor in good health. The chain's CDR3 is CAFGGNEQFF. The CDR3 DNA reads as TGTGCCTTCGGGGGTAATGAGCAGTTCTTC.